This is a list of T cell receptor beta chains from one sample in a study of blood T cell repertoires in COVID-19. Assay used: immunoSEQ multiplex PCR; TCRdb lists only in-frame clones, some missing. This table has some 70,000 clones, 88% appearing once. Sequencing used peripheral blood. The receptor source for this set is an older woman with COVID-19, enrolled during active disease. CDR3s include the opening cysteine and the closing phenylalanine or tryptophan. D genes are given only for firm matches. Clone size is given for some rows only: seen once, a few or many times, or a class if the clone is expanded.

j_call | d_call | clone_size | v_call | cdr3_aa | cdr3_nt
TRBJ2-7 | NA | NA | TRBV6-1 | CASSEHSQGGYEQYF | TGTGCCAGCAGTGAACATAGTCAGGGGGGCTACGAGCAGTACTTC
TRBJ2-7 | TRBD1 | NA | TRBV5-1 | CASRPADRSSYEQYF | TGCGCCAGCAGACCCGCGGACAGGTCCTCCTACGAGCAGTACTTC
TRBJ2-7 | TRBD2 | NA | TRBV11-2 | CASTRAGALYEQYF | TGTGCCAGCACCCGAGCGGGAGCCCTCTACGAGCAGTACTTC
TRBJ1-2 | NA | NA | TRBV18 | CASSLGRETDGYTF | TGTGCCAGCTCCCTCGGACGGGAGACCGATGGCTACACCTTC
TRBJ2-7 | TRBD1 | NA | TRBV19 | CASSISSGGLYEQYF | TGTGCCAGTAGTATCTCGTCAGGGGGCCTCTACGAGCAGTACTTC
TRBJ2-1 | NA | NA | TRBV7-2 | CASSLGALGYNEQFF | TGTGCCAGCAGCTTAGGGGCTCTGGGTTACAATGAGCAGTTCTTC
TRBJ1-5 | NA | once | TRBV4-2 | CASSQDLARRGQPQHF | TGTGCCAGCAGCCAAGATCTGGCACGGCGCGGGCAGCCCCAGCATTTT
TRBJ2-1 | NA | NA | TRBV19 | CASSPRPGDSYNEQFF | TGTGCCAGTAGTCCCCGACCGGGGGACTCCTACAATGAGCAGTTCTTC
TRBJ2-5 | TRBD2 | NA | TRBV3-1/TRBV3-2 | CASSQGPGGLVETQYF | TGTGCCAGCAGCCAAGGCCCGGGGGGTCTGGTCGAGACCCAGTACTTC
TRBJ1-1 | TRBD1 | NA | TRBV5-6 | CASGDSPNTEAFF | TGTGCCAGCGGGGACAGCCCGAACACTGAAGCTTTCTTT
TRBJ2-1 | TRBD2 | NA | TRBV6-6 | CASSPLAGGPNEQFF | TGTGCCAGCAGTCCACTAGCGGGGGGCCCCAATGAGCAGTTCTTC
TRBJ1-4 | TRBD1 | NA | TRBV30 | CAWSPGQLNEKLFF | TGTGCCTGGAGTCCGGGACAGCTCAATGAAAAACTGTTTTTT
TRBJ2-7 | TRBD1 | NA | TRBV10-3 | CAIKDRASYEQYF | TGTGCCATAAAGGACAGGGCCTCCTACGAGCAGTACTTC
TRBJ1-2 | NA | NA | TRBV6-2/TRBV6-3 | CASSYPAAIRAGGYTF | TGTGCCAGCAGTTACCCCGCGGCAATCCGCGCCGGGGGCTACACCTTC
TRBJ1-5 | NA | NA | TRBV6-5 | CASSPSLAAQPQHF | TGTGCCAGCAGCCCATCCCTAGCGGCTCAGCCCCAGCATTTT
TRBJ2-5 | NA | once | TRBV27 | CASSLAGALQETQYF | TGTGCCAGCAGTTTGGCGGGGGCCCTCCAAGAGACCCAGTACTTC
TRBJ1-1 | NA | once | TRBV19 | CASSYDPQAGDTEAFF | TGTGCCAGTAGCTACGATCCCCAGGCCGGGGACACTGAAGCTTTCTTT